This is a list of T cell receptor beta chains from one sample in a study of human T cells and chemical hapten exposure. A single record per CDR3 protein comes from TCRdb applying MiXCR to the RACE reads. The sample lists about 290,000 distinct CDR3 sequences; about 7.7% were seen once. Sequencing was performed on whole blood, taken in connection with sensitization to the hapten diphenylcyclopropenone (DPC). Source of these receptors: a man aged 18 to 29 with alopecia areata. Some clones in this sample may be carry-over from other donors' samples. CDR3s include the opening cysteine and the closing phenylalanine or tryptophan. Each record gives: V gene, clone size, J gene, D gene, CDR3 DNA, CDR3 protein. A D gene is named only where the DNA matches it firmly. Part of the rows lack a size; the others show once, few, many or a class for expanded clones.

TRBV11-2	few	TRBJ2-5	NA	TGTGCCAGCAGCTCCTCCCCGGGACTGCAAGAGACCCAGTACTTC	CASSSSPGLQETQYF
TRBV12-3/TRBV12-4	few	TRBJ2-7	TRBD2	TGTGCCAGCAGTTCTGATCCGGGACTAGCCTACGAGCAGTACTTC	CASSSDPGLAYEQYF
TRBV28	NA	TRBJ2-5	NA	TGTGCCAAAAAAGGACAGCGACAAGAGACCCAGTACTTC	CAKKGQRQETQYF
TRBV2	NA	TRBJ2-5	NA	TGTGCCAGCAGACCCTCCGGAGGGGGGGGGCAGGAGACCCAGTACTTC	CASRPSGGGGQETQYF
TRBV6-2/TRBV6-3	few	TRBJ1-1	NA	TGTGCCAGCAGTTACGGGCAGCTCATGAACACTGAAGCTTTCTTT	CASSYGQLMNTEAFF
TRBV7-6	many	TRBJ2-1	NA	TGTGCCAGCAGCCCTCGCTGGGGTCGCTACAATGAGCAGTTCTTC	CASSPRWGRYNEQFF
TRBV4-3	many	TRBJ1-1	TRBD1	TGCGCCAGCAGAGCGGGACAGCAGAACACTGAAGCTTTCTTT	CASRAGQQNTEAFF
TRBV20-1	NA	TRBJ2-1	NA	TGCAGTGCTAGAGGACTAGAAAGATACAATGAGCAGTTCTTC	CSARGLERYNEQFF
TRBV5-1	few	TRBJ1-4	TRBD1	TGCGCCAGCAGCTTCGGACAGGCGGCTAATGAAAAACTGTTTTTT	CASSFGQAANEKLFF
TRBV4-3	NA	TRBJ1-2	NA	TGCGCCAGCAGCCAAGACCCCACAGGGAATGTATATGGCTACACCTTC	CASSQDPTGNVYGYTF
TRBV5-1	many	TRBJ2-3	TRBD2	TGCGCCAGCAGCTTGGAGCGGGGGGGCCCAGATACGCAGTATTTT	CASSLERGGPDTQYF
TRBV5-4	many	TRBJ2-2	TRBD2	TGTGCCAGCAGGGTAGCGGGGGGGAACACCGGGGAGCTGTTTTTT	CASRVAGGNTGELFF
TRBV7-8	few	TRBJ2-3	TRBD2	TGTGCCAGCAGCCGATCGGGGGGGAATCACGCGCAGTATTTT	CASSRSGGNHAQYF
TRBV28	NA	TRBJ1-5	TRBD1	TGTGCCAGCAGTTCCATTAGCAGGGGGGAACAGCCCCAGCATTTT	CASSSISRGEQPQHF
TRBV9	NA	TRBJ2-5	NA	TGTGCCTCCAGCGTAGGTGGCACCCCGCCAGAGGACCAGTACTTC	CASSVGGTPPEDQYF
TRBV12-3/TRBV12-4	few	TRBJ1-1	TRBD1	TGTGCCAGCACCCCGGACAGGGATGAAGCTTTCTTT	CASTPDRDEAFF
TRBV11-2	few	TRBJ2-1	TRBD2	TGTGCCAGCAGCTTTAGGCTAGCGGGGGCCTCGGAGCAGTTCTTC	CASSFRLAGASEQFF
TRBV5-1	NA	TRBJ2-1	NA	TGCGCCAGCAGCTTGGTCCCGGGGAACCACAATGAGCAGTTCTTC	CASSLVPGNHNEQFF
TRBV4-3	NA	TRBJ1-5	NA	TGCGCCAGCAGCCAAGCCTCAGCGGGGGGCACAGATACGCAGCATTTT	CASSQASAGGTDTQHF
TRBV29-1	many	TRBJ2-6	NA	TGCAGCGTTGAAGTCTCTGGGGCCAACGTCCTGACTTTC	CSVEVSGANVLTF
TRBV7-2	NA	TRBJ2-5	TRBD2	TGTGCCAGCAGCAGATCGACTAGCGGAGAGACCCAGTACTTC	CASSRSTSGETQYF
TRBV28	few	TRBJ2-7	NA	TGTGCCAGCACTCCTGGCGTTAACTCCTACGAGCAGTACTTC	CASTPGVNSYEQYF
TRBV7-9	NA	TRBJ1-4	NA	TGTGCCAGCAGCTTAGTACAGGGAGACGAAAAACTGTTTTTT	CASSLVQGDEKLFF
TRBV5-4	many	TRBJ2-3	TRBD1	TGTGCCAGCAGCTTGGCCCCGGGACAGGGGGCTTCGGATACGCAGTATTTT	CASSLAPGQGASDTQYF
TRBV12-3/TRBV12-4	NA	TRBJ2-7	NA	TGTGCCAGCAGTTCCGAACGGGGCTACGAGCAGTACTTC	CASSSERGYEQYF
TRBV20-1	few	TRBJ2-7	NA	TGCAGTGCTAACGGGCAGGGGGGAACCTACGAGCAGTACTTC	CSANGQGGTYEQYF
TRBV6-2/TRBV6-3	few	TRBJ2-4	NA	TGTGCCAGCAGTTACCTACGGGGACCAAAAAACATTCAGTACTTC	CASSYLRGPKNIQYF
TRBV9	NA	TRBJ2-1	NA	TGTGCCAGCAAGGAATGGACAGCGCTGGGTGAGCAGTTCTTC	CASKEWTALGEQFF
TRBV28	many	TRBJ1-1	TRBD1	TGTGCCAGCATCGGTATAGTAGACAGGGGGCCCCGAAGGGCTTTCTTT	CASIGIVDRGPRRAFF
TRBV5-1	many	TRBJ2-5	NA	TGCGCCAGCAGCTTTCATACAGGGACGGAAGAGACCCAGTACTTC	CASSFHTGTEETQYF
TRBV3-1	NA	TRBJ1-1	TRBD1	TGTGCCAGCAGTCCAACAGGGGGAGGCACTGAAGCTTTCTTT	CASSPTGGGTEAFF
TRBV5-1	NA	TRBJ1-1	NA	TGCGCCAGCAGCTTGGTGTCGGGCAGGGCCACTGAAGCTTTCTTT	CASSLVSGRATEAFF
TRBV20-1	few	TRBJ2-7	NA	TGCAGTGCTAGACATGGCTACGAGCAGTACTTC	CSARHGYEQYF
TRBV7-8	NA	TRBJ1-1	NA	TGTGCCAGCAGCTTAGTGGCGGGGCTGACTGAAGCTTTCTTT	CASSLVAGLTEAFF
TRBV7-3	few	TRBJ1-2	TRBD1	TGTGCCAGCAGCTTTAGCCGGGACAGGCCGGAGGGCTACACCTTC	CASSFSRDRPEGYTF
TRBV6-5	many	TRBJ2-2	NA	TGTGCCAGCAGTTACTGGGCAAGCACCGGGGAGCTGTTTTTT	CASSYWASTGELFF
TRBV12-3/TRBV12-4	many	TRBJ1-1	TRBD1	TGTGCCAGCAGTTGGGACAGGGTCAAAGAGGGCACTGAAGCTTTCTTT	CASSWDRVKEGTEAFF
TRBV5-1	NA	TRBJ2-2	NA	TGCGCCAGCAGCTTGGTAGGGAATTTCGCCGGGGAGCTGTTTTTT	CASSLVGNFAGELFF
TRBV7-9	NA	TRBJ2-2	NA	TGTGCCAGCAGCTTTGGATCGACCGAGAACACCGGGGAGCTGTTTTTT	CASSFGSTENTGELFF
TRBV10-3	NA	TRBJ2-1	NA	TGTGCCATCAGGACGCCAAGTCTGGAGCATTTCTTC	CAIRTPSLEHFF
TRBV24-1	NA	TRBJ2-3	TRBD1	TGTGCCACCAGTGACAGGGGGCCAGGAGATACGCAGTATTTT	CATSDRGPGDTQYF
TRBV7-9	NA	TRBJ2-1	NA	TGTGCCAGCAGCTTAGCTATGCGGTTAGGCTCCTACAATGAGCAGTTCTTC	CASSLAMRLGSYNEQFF
TRBV4-3	few	TRBJ2-2	TRBD2	TGCGCCAGCAGCCAAGATTGGGGACTAAGATCTTGGTCCGGGGAGCTGTTTTTT	CASSQDWGLRSWSGELFF
TRBV5-1	NA	TRBJ2-2	TRBD1	TGCGCCAGCAGCCTGGACAGGGCGGTGGACACCGGGGAGCTGTTTTTT	CASSLDRAVDTGELFF
TRBV15	NA	TRBJ1-5	NA	TGTGCCACCAGCAGATCCCAACAGAAATTTAGCAATCAGCCCCAGCATTTT	CATSRSQQKFSNQPQHF
TRBV20-1	NA	TRBJ1-1	TRBD1	TGCAGTGCTAGTGAAACAGGGGAAGAAAGAACTGAAGCTTTCTTT	CSASETGEERTEAFF
TRBV6-5	NA	TRBJ1-4	NA	TGTGCCAGCAGTTACCGAAATAAAGACTCAACTAATGAAAAACTGTTTTTT	CASSYRNKDSTNEKLFF
TRBV12-3/TRBV12-4	NA	TRBJ1-6	TRBD1	TGTGCCAGCAGAAGACAGGGTAATTCACCCCTCCACTTT	CASRRQGNSPLHF
TRBV9	many	TRBJ1-4	TRBD1	TGTGCCAGCAGCGTAGACGCATGGACAGGGGATGAAAAACTGTTTTTT	CASSVDAWTGDEKLFF
TRBV10-2	many	TRBJ2-3	TRBD1	TGCGCCAGCAGTGACAGGGGGAGAGGCACAGATACGCAGTATTTT	CASSDRGRGTDTQYF
TRBV25-1	many	TRBJ2-5	TRBD1	TGTGCCAGCAGTGATGACGGGACAGGGGGCGAGACCCAGTACTTC	CASSDDGTGGETQYF
TRBV5-1	few	TRBJ1-1	NA	TGCGCCAGCAGCCCTGGACAGAGCAACTCTTTCTTT	CASSPGQSNSFF
TRBV6-5	few	TRBJ2-3	TRBD1	TGTGCCAGCAGTTACTCCAGACAGGGGGCGCAGCATACGCAGTATTTT	CASSYSRQGAQHTQYF
TRBV20-1	NA	TRBJ2-7	NA	TGCAGTGCCGGGGGGACATCCTACGAGCAGTACTTC	CSAGGTSYEQYF
TRBV2	NA	TRBJ2-7	NA	TGTGCCAGCGGGGCGTCCTACGAGCAGTACTTC	CASGASYEQYF
TRBV20-1	NA	TRBJ1-6	TRBD1	TGCAGTGCTAGAAATACAGGGGGCAACTATAATTCACCCCTCCACTTT	CSARNTGGNYNSPLHF
TRBV27	NA	TRBJ2-5	NA	TGTGCCAGCAGTCCTCTCCGGCTGGCGGAGACCCAGTACTTC	CASSPLRLAETQYF